The rows below give T cell receptor beta chains drawn from one sample of a study of regulatory T cells in long-lasting Graves disease. TCRdb ran MiXCR on the multiplex PCR reads and lists one entry per CDR3 protein. The table has about 500,000 distinct CDR3 sequences, under 20% seen once. In addition, the sample was reused for a study of T cells in Graves' hyperthyroidism and ophthalmopathy.

The sample in question was peripheral blood mononuclear cells (PBMCs), obtained at new diagnosis, from a patient treated with antithyroid drugs. The receptors shown here come from a man aged 40-49 years with Graves disease. Each CDR3 is given with its conserved first and last residue. Fields, in order: D gene, CDR3 length, clone size, V gene, J gene, CDR3 protein, CDR3 DNA. The D gene is left open where the match is weak. Clone size is not always given. Where it is, it says once, few, many or a class for expanded clones.

-,14,many,TRBV7-6,TRBJ2-3,CASSPGAGTDTQYF,TGTGCCAGCAGCCCCGGCGCTGGGACAGATACGCAGTATTTT
-,17,-,TRBV5-6,TRBJ2-5,CASSQVVGGRTDETQYF,TGTGCCAGCAGCCAGGTAGTTGGTGGGAGAACGGACGAGACCCAGTACTTC
-,14,many,TRBV12-3/TRBV12-4,TRBJ2-1,CASRWGRETNEQFF,TGTGCCAGCAGGTGGGGCAGGGAGACCAATGAGCAGTTCTTC
-,15,-,TRBV28,TRBJ1-4,CATSGAGQANEKLFF,TGTGCCACCTCGGGTGCGGGCCAGGCTAATGAAAAACTGTTTTTT
TRBD2,16,few,TRBV12-3/TRBV12-4,TRBJ2-1,CASSYSSSGRAGEQFF,TGTGCCAGCAGTTACTCATCTAGCGGGAGGGCCGGTGAGCAGTTCTTC
-,12,-,TRBV2,TRBJ1-1,CASSYPGSGAFF,TGTGCCAGCAGTTACCCAGGGTCGGGAGCTTTCTTT
TRBD1,15,few,TRBV28,TRBJ2-3,CASSEGRGLSSTQYF,TGTGCCAGCAGTGAGGGCAGGGGGCTTTCAAGTACGCAGTATTTT
TRBD2,16,-,TRBV20-1,TRBJ2-1,CSVRRAGVVVNNEQFF,TGCAGTGTAAGAAGAGCGGGAGTGGTAGTGAACAATGAGCAGTTCTTC
TRBD2,22,many,TRBV28,TRBJ2-1,CVLGGQQFTFSGTSGRSGEQFF,TGTGTCCTCGGGGGCCAGCAGTTTACGTTTTCGGGGACTAGCGGGAGGTCAGGTGAGCAGTTCTTC
TRBD1,14,few,TRBV6-9,TRBJ1-4,CASSWTGDNEKLFF,TGTGCCAGCAGTTGGACAGGCGACAATGAAAAACTGTTTTTT
-,15,many,TRBV2,TRBJ1-2,CASSAGTRGSYGYTF,TGTGCCAGCAGTGCTGGTACCAGGGGAAGCTATGGCTACACCTTC
TRBD2,16,few,TRBV14,TRBJ2-3,CASSQPRTSGTDTQYF,TGTGCCAGCAGCCAACCCCGGACTAGCGGCACAGATACGCAGTATTTT
-,14,many,TRBV5-1,TRBJ2-3,CASSFRRLTDTQYF,TGCGCCAGCAGCTTTAGGAGGCTCACAGATACGCAGTATTTT
TRBD2,14,many,TRBV3-1,TRBJ2-3,CASSRSGSTDTQYF,TGTGCCAGCAGCCGTAGCGGGAGCACAGATACGCAGTATTTT
-,13,many,TRBV18,TRBJ1-1,CASSPQGFTEAFF,TGTGCCAGCTCACCCCAGGGGTTCACTGAAGCTTTCTTT
-,13,-,TRBV5-1,TRBJ2-5,CASTSLGQETQYF,TGCGCCAGCACCTCTTTGGGGCAAGAGACCCAGTACTTC
-,12,many,TRBV7-3,TRBJ2-1,CASSLNGDEQFF,TGTGCCAGCAGCTTAAATGGGGATGAGCAGTTCTTC
-,17,many,TRBV13,TRBJ2-7,CASSPPRVQGDLYEQYF,TGTGCCAGCAGCCCCCCTCGTGTGCAGGGCGATCTGTACGAGCAGTACTTC
-,13,many,TRBV28,TRBJ1-2,CASRPGAVYGYTF,TGTGCCAGCCGCCCCGGGGCAGTCTATGGCTACACCTTC
TRBD2,17,-,TRBV19,TRBJ2-3,CASRNTGTSRVTDTQYF,TGTGCCAGCAGAAATACCGGGACTAGCAGGGTCACAGATACGCAGTATTTT
TRBD2,12,-,TRBV29-1,TRBJ2-5,CSGRGGGETQYF,TGCAGCGGGAGGGGCGGGGGAGAGACCCAGTACTTC
TRBD2,16,many,TRBV7-2,TRBJ2-7,CASSLGGGTRAYEQYF,TGTGCCAGCAGCTTGGGGGGGGGGACTCGGGCCTACGAGCAGTACTTC
TRBD2,21,-,TRBV20-1,TRBJ2-1,CSARAITSGRSQPRSYNEQFF,TGCAGTGCTAGAGCTATTACTAGCGGGAGGTCCCAACCTAGGAGCTACAATGAGCAGTTCTTC
TRBD2,15,many,TRBV28,TRBJ2-7,CASSFHGGAYYEQYF,TGTGCCAGCAGTTTCCACGGGGGGGCCTACTACGAGCAGTACTTC
-,13,-,TRBV12-3/TRBV12-4,TRBJ1-2,CASVEGGGGGYTF,TGTGCCAGCGTAGAGGGAGGGGGAGGAGGCTACACCTTC
TRBD1,16,-,TRBV7-9,TRBJ2-5,CASSPGTGGAWETQYF,TGTGCCAGCAGCCCAGGGACAGGGGGCGCCTGGGAGACCCAGTACTTC
-,13,many,TRBV12-3/TRBV12-4,TRBJ2-7,CASSSGAVMEQYF,TGTGCCAGCAGTTCGGGAGCCGTAATGGAGCAGTACTTC
TRBD2,14,many,TRBV20-1,TRBJ2-7,CSARGTSGRGEQYF,TGCAGTGCTAGGGGGACTAGCGGGAGAGGGGAGCAGTACTTC
-,15,many,TRBV7-3,TRBJ2-2,CASSLGLSNTGELFF,TGTGCCAGCAGCCTGGGACTCTCGAACACCGGGGAGCTGTTTTTT
-,16,many,TRBV28,TRBJ2-1,CASSLGQTGSGDEQFF,TGTGCCAGCAGTTTGGGCCAGACAGGGTCGGGGGATGAGCAGTTCTTC
-,17,many,TRBV12-3/TRBV12-4,TRBJ1-5,CASSLALEAGYNQPQHF,TGTGCCAGCAGTTTAGCGCTGGAGGCAGGGTACAATCAGCCCCAGCATTTT
-,14,-,TRBV4-1,TRBJ2-5,CASSQWKVGETQYF,TGCGCCAGCAGCCAATGGAAGGTGGGGGAGACCCAGTACTTC
-,12,few,TRBV20-1,TRBJ2-5,CSARRARETQYF,TGCAGTGCAAGAAGGGCCAGGGAGACCCAGTACTTC
TRBD1,15,few,TRBV6-5,TRBJ2-1,CASSYSGQVYNEQFF,TGTGCCAGCAGTTACTCGGGACAGGTATACAATGAGCAGTTCTTC
-,15,few,TRBV2,TRBJ1-5,CASSQSGGSNQPQHF,TGTGCCAGCAGCCAAAGTGGGGGTAGCAATCAGCCCCAGCATTTT
-,13,few,TRBV7-9,TRBJ1-1,CASSPRGVTEAFF,TGTGCCAGCAGCCCCCGGGGTGTTACTGAAGCTTTCTTT
TRBD1,12,-,TRBV7-9,TRBJ1-2,CASSSTGFGYTF,TGTGCCAGCAGCTCGACAGGGTTCGGCTACACCTTC
TRBD2,15,few,TRBV12-5,TRBJ2-7,CASGLDFGGTYEQYF,TGTGCTAGTGGTTTGGACTTCGGGGGGACCTACGAGCAGTACTTC
-,16,few,TRBV7-2,TRBJ2-2,CASSRTWRANTGELFF,TGTGCCAGCAGCCGCACGTGGAGGGCGAACACCGGGGAGCTGTTTTTT